The 19 T cell receptor beta chains presented below share a single source sample, sequenced in a study of shared clonotypes between healthy human individuals. The data were produced by immunoSEQ multiplex PCR, yet TCRdb's version contains in-frame clones alone and is incomplete. The table shows some 580,000 clones, with roughly 98% occurring only once. The naive CD8 population came from CD45RO-negative cells selected for CCR7, without terminally differentiated effector memory CD45RA+ cells. Sequenced input: naive CD8+ T cells sorted from blood. These receptors originate from a man in his thirties or forties in good health.

The V call is TRBV29-1, the J call TRBJ2-1; 11 positions match TRBD2. The CDR3 is made up of 17 amino acids. The trim removed 0 bases at V and 5 bases at J, leaving 9 bases unmatched. Germline CDR1 SQVTM, CDR2 ANQGSEA. The CDR3 sequence is CSVEDPVLAGEDNEQFF. CDR3 in DNA: TGCAGCGTTGAAGACCCAGTACTAGCGGGAGAAGACAATGAGCAGTTCTTC.

The CDR3 loop reads CASSVVAQPGRNTQYF. Written as DNA, the CDR3 is TGTGCCAGCAGCGTAGTAGCGCAGCCCGGCAGGAATACGCAGTATTTT. The chain couples TRBV9 to TRBJ2-3; a weak D match, TRBD2 (5 bases). Trimming cost V 0 bases and J 7 bases, with 18 bases left between them. From germline, CDR1 is SGDLS and CDR2 YYNGEE. CDR3 length equals 16 residues.

V gene TRBV28 combines with J gene TRBJ1-1, with 8 positions matching TRBD1. CDR1 MDHEN and CDR2 SYDVKM come from the germline V gene. This CDR3 contains 15 residues. Trimming took 7 bases from V and 4 from J; bases not matched to a gene: 11. The CDR3 is CASNQHQGALTEAFF. The CDR3 bases are TGTGCCAGCAACCAACATCAGGGGGCGCTCACTGAAGCTTTCTTT.

V and J are TRBV11-3 and TRBJ2-7, with D perhaps TRBD1 (6 bases). The germline V gene encodes CDR1 SGHNT and CDR2 YENEEA. V lost 1 base to trimming and J lost 2 bases, with 9 bases between them. The CDR3 loop spans 14 amino acids. The CDR3 here is CASSLVGAPYEQYF. CDR3 coding DNA: TGTGCCAGCAGCTTAGTGGGGGCTCCCTACGAGCAGTACTTC.

The chain employs TRBV2 and TRBJ1-3; the D gene is possibly TRBD1 (5 bases). The germline CDR1 and CDR2 sequences are SNHLY and FYNNEI. The CDR3 runs to 16 residues. Deletions cut 1 base from V and 8 bases from J, with 18 bases between. CDR3 sequence reads: CASSEGWGLKDDTIYF. The CDR3 DNA reads as TGTGCCAGCAGTGAAGGTTGGGGACTGAAGGATGACACCATATATTTT.

The sample holds a few counts of this clone. The chain couples TRBV29-1 to TRBJ1-1; 7 bases match TRBD1. Germline values: CDR1 SQVTM, CDR2 ANQGSEA. V shed 7 bases, J shed 0 bases, and the junction held 14 bases outside the gene matches. CDR3 length equals 16 residues. CDR3 amino acids: CSATIKGQRLNTEAFF. For the CDR3, the DNA is TGCAGCGCTACAATTAAGGGACAGCGACTGAACACTGAAGCTTTCTTT.

The gene calls are TRBV19 and TRBJ2-7; 8 bases are shared with TRBD1. CDR3 length: 16 amino acids. CDR1 LNHDA and CDR2 SQIVND come from the germline V gene (reference sequence). V lost 7 bases, J lost 0 bases, and 11 bases stayed unmatched. Here the CDR3 reads CASNYRSRGHSYEQYF. For the CDR3, the DNA is TGTGCCAGTAACTATCGGTCCAGGGGGCACTCCTACGAGCAGTACTTC. Together with reference TRBV19 and TRBJ2-7, the CDR3 gives the full variable domain: DGGITQSPKYLFRKEGQNVTLSCEQNLNHDAMYWYRQDPGQGLRLIYYSQIVNDFQKGDIAEGYSVSREKKESFPLTVTSAQKNPTAFYLCASNYRSRGHSYEQYFGPGTRLTVT.

This chain uses TRBV5-1 with TRBJ1-4, with 10 bases identical to TRBD1. The CDR3 runs to 19 residues. From germline, CDR1 is SGHRS and CDR2 YFSETQ. J lost 0 bases, V lost 4 bases, and 12 bases had no gene match. CDR3 region: CASSMGGWTGGPTNEKLFF. The CDR3 DNA reads TGCGCCAGCAGCATGGGAGGCTGGACAGGGGGACCAACTAATGAAAAACTGTTTTTT.

This sequence joins TRBV2 and TRBJ2-1; D is perhaps TRBD1 (6 bases). CDR1 is SNHLY, CDR2 FYNNEI, per germline. CDR3 length: 12 amino acids. V was clipped by 9 bases and J by 8 bases, with 14 bases between them. The chain's CDR3 is CASLTGKYEQFF. For the CDR3, the DNA is TGTGCCAGTCTAACAGGGAAATATGAGCAGTTCTTC.

The rearrangement joins TRBV5-4 to TRBJ1-3; 7 bases match TRBD1. Trimming removed 7 bases from V and 0 bases from J; junction bases left unmatched: 7. The V gene's germline CDR1 is SGHNT and CDR2 YYREEE (reference sequence). CDR3 length: 15 amino acids. This CDR3 is CASQDRAHSGNTIYF. The CDR3 DNA sequence: TGTGCCAGCCAAGACAGGGCCCACTCTGGAAACACCATATATTTT.

The genes are TRBV7-2 and TRBJ2-5; a possible D gene is TRBD1 (6 bases). The CDR3 length is 19 residues. V was cut by 5 bases and J by 5 bases, with 30 bases left in between. CDR1 and CDR2 (germline): SGHTA, FQGNSA. The CDR3 DNA follows: TGTGCCAGCAGCCCACCTAGGGGGATAGGGGGAAGCTTCTTGGAGACCCAGTACTTC. Translated: CASSPPRGIGGSFLETQYF. Filled out from reference TRBV7-2 and TRBJ2-5, the complete variable domain reads GAGVSQSPSNKVTEKGKDVELRCDPISGHTALYWYRQSLGQGLEFLIYFQGNSAPDKSGLPSDRFSAERTGGSVSTLTIQRTQQEDSAVYLCASSPPRGIGGSFLETQYFGPGTRLLVL.

The rearrangement links TRBV11-2 to TRBJ1-1, with D maybe TRBD1 (6 bases). Between the trimmed V and J ends, which lost 5 bases and 7 bases, there was a span of 23 bases. The CDR3 length is 16 residues. Per the germline V gene, CDR1 is SGHAT and CDR2 is FQNNGV. The CDR3 DNA sequence: TGTGCCAGCAGCCCGACCCTGGGCAGGGGAATGATTGAAGCTTTCTTT. This encodes CASSPTLGRGMIEAFF.

This rearrangement joins TRBV6-1 to TRBJ2-7; D perhaps matches TRBD1 (6 bases). The CDR3 runs to 11 residues. V lost 8 bases, J lost 3 bases, and 8 bases lay in between. The germline V gene encodes CDR1 MNHNS and CDR2 SASEGT. The chain's CDR3 is CASLGGYEQYF. DNA of the CDR3: TGTGCCAGCTTAGGGGGCTACGAGCAGTACTTC.

The J gene is TRBJ1-2, the V gene TRBV6-5, with 7 bases identical to TRBD1. Germline V gene sequence: CDR1 MNHEY, CDR2 SVGAGI. This CDR3 region has 15 residues. The V and J ends lost 0 bases and 3 bases, in that order; junction bases with no gene match: 4. CDR3 protein: CASSYSTGLDYGYTF. For the CDR3, the DNA is TGTGCCAGCAGTTACTCGACAGGGCTAGACTATGGCTACACCTTC.

J is TRBJ2-5 and V is TRBV5-5; 10 bases map to TRBD2. CDR1 and CDR2 (germline): SGHKS, YYEKEE (reference sequence). The CDR3 extends over 14 amino acids. J lost 2 bases, V lost 5 bases, and 3 bases had no gene match. In DNA, the CDR3 is TGTGCCAGCAGGGGACTAGCGTTTCAAGAGACCCAGTACTTC. It specifies CASRGLAFQETQYF.

V is TRBV28 and J is TRBJ2-7, with 7 bases identical to TRBD1. The V gene's germline CDR1 is MDHEN and CDR2 SYDVKM. The CDR3 contains 15 residues. V lost 7 bases, J lost 0 bases, and 9 bases stayed unmatched. This CDR3 is CASTPLGTVSYEQYF. CDR3 bases: TGTGCCAGCACGCCTCTGGGGACAGTCTCCTACGAGCAGTACTTC.

The CDR3: CASSQRTGDGELFF. The CDR3 DNA reads TGTGCCAGCAGCCAAAGGACAGGGGACGGGGAGCTGTTTTTT. The J gene is TRBJ2-2, the V gene TRBV14; 9 bases fit TRBD1. After removal of 2 bases from V and 7 bases from J, the junction contained 2 bases not matched to a gene. This CDR3 contains 14 residues. Germline assignment: CDR1 SGHDN and CDR2 FVKESK.

As to this clone: Other nucleotide sequences from this sample produce the same CDR3. V is TRBV5-1 and J is TRBJ2-1; D is uncertain. CDR1 and CDR2 (germline): SGHRS, YFSETQ. V was shortened by 0 bases and J by 3 bases, with 4 bases between the two germline ends. The CDR3 sequence is 13 residues long. The CDR3 DNA reads TGCGCCAGCAGCTTGGCCAGCTACAATGAGCAGTTCTTC. This gives the protein CASSLASYNEQFF.

In this sample, this clone turned up once. V and J are TRBV5-4 and TRBJ2-7, with TRBD1 identical over 8 bases. Trimming removed 2 bases from V and 6 bases from J; junction bases left unmatched: 7. The germline V gene encodes CDR1 SGHNT and CDR2 YYREEE (reference sequence). CDR3 length equals 14 residues. The CDR3 sequence: CASSFRTGIREQYF. As DNA, the CDR3 is TGTGCCAGCAGCTTCAGGACAGGGATTCGCGAGCAGTACTTC.